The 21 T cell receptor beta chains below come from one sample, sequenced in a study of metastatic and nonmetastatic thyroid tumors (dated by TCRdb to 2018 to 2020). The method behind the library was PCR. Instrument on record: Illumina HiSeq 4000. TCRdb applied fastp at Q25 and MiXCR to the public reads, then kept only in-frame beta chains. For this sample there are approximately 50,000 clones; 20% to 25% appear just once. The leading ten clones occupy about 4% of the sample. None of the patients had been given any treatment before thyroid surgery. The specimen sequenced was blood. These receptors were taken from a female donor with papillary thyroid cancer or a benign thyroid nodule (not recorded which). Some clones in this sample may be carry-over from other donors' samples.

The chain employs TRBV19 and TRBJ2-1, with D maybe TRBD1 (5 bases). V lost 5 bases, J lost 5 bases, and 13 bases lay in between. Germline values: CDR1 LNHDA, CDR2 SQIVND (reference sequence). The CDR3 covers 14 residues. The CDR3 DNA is TGTGCCAGTAGTCCGCGACAGACCGACAATGAGCAGTTCTTC. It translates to CASSPRQTDNEQFF.

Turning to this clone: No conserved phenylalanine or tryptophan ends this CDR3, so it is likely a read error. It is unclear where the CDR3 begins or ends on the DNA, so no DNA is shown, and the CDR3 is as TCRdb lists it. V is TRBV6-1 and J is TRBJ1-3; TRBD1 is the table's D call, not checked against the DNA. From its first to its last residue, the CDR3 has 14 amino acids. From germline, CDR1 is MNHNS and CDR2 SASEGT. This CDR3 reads CASVFRDSGNTKCV.

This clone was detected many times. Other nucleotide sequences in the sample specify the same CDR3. CDR3 residues: CASSQSRGGAGNTIYF. CDR3 nucleotide sequence: TGTGCCAGCAGCCAAAGCCGGGGGGGGGCTGGAAACACCATATATTTT. V usage is TRBV3-1 and J usage is TRBJ1-3; perhaps TRBD1 as D (5 bases). CDR3 length equals 16 residues. Germline CDR1 is LGHDT and CDR2 is YNNKEL (reference sequence). The V end lost 2 bases, the J end lost 2 bases, and 13 bases lay between the germline ends. The full variable domain, in which reference TRBV3-1 and TRBJ1-3 provide the parts outside the CDR3, is DTAVSQTPKYLVTQMGNDKSIKCEQNLGHDTMYWYKQDSKKFLKIMFSYNNKELIINETVPNRFSPKSPDKAHLNLHINSLELGDSAVYFCASSQSRGGAGNTIYFGEGSWLTVV.

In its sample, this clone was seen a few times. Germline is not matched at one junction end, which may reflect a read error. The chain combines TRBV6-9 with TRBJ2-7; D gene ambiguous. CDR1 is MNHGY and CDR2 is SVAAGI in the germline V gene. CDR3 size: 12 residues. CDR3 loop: CANSRCSSEQYF. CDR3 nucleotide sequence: TGCGCCAACAGTCGGTGTTCCAGCGAGCAGTACTTC.

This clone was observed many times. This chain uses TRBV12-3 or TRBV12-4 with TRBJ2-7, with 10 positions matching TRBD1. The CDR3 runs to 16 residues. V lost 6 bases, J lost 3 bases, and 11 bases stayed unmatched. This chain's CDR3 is CASSRNRQGAGYEQYF. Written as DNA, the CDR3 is TGTGCCAGCAGCAGAAATCGACAGGGGGCGGGCTACGAGCAGTACTTC.

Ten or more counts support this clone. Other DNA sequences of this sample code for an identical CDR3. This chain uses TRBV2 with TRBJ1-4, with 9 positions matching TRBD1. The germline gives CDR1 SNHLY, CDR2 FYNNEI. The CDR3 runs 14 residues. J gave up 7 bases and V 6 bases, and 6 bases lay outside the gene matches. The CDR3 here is CASRRTGAVEKLFF. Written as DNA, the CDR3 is TGTGCCAGCAGGAGGACAGGGGCGGTTGAAAAACTGTTTTTT.

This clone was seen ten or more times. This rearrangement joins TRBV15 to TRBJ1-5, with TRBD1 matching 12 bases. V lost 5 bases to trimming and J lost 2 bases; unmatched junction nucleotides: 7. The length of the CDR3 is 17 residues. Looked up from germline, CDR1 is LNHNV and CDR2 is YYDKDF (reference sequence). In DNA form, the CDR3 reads TGTGCCACCAGCTCCGGGACAGGGGGCGGTGGCAATCAGCCCCAGCATTTT. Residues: CATSSGTGGGGNQPQHF. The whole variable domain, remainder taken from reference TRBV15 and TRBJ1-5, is DAMVIQNPRYQVTQFGKPVTLSCSQTLNHNVMYWYQQKSSQAPKLLFHYYDKDFNNEADTPDNFQSRRPNTSFCFLDIRSPGLGDTAMYLCATSSGTGGGGNQPQHFGDGTRLSIL.

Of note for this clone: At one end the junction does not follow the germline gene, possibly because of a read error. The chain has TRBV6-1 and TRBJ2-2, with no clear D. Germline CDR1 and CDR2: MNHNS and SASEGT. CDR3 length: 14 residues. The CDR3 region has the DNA TGTGCCAGCAGGGATGTCCCTCACACCGTGGAGCTGATTTTT. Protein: CASRDVPHTVELIF.

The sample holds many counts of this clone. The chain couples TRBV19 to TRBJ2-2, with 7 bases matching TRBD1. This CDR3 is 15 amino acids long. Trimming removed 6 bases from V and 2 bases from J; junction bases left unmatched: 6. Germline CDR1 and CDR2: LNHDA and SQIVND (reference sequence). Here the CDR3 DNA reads TGTGCCAGTAGCACGGGACAGTATAACACCGGGGAGCTGTTTTTT. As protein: CASSTGQYNTGELFF. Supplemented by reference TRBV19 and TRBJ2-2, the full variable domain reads DGGITQSPKYLFRKEGQNVTLSCEQNLNHDAMYWYRQDPGQGLRLIYYSQIVNDFQKGDIAEGYSVSREKKESFPLTVTSAQKNPTAFYLCASSTGQYNTGELFFGEGSRLTVL.

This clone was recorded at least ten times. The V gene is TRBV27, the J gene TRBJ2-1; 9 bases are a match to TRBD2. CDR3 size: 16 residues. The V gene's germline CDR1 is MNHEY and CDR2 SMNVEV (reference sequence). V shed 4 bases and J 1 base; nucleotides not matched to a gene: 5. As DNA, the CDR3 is TGTGCCAGCAGTTCTCTAGCGGGACAGTCCTACAATGAGCAGTTCTTC. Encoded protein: CASSSLAGQSYNEQFF.

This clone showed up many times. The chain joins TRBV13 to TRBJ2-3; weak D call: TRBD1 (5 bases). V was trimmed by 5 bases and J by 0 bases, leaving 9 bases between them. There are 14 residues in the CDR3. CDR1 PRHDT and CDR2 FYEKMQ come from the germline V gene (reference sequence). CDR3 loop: CASSNRQSTDTQYF. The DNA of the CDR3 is TGTGCCAGCAGCAATCGACAGAGCACAGATACGCAGTATTTT.

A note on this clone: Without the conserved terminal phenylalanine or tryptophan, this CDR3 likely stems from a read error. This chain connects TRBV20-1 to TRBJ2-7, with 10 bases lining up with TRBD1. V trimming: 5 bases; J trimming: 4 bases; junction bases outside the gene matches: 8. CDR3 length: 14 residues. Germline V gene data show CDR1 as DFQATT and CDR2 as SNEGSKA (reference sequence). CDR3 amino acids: CSAVDRGISYEQYL. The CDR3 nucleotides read TGCAGTGCTGTGGACAGGGGGATCTCATACGAGCAGTACTTA.

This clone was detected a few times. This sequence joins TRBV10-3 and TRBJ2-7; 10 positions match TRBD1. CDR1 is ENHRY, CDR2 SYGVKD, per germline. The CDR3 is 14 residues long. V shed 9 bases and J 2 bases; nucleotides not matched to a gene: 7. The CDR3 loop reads CAIRYDRGPYEQYF. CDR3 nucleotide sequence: TGTGCCATAAGGTACGACAGGGGGCCCTACGAGCAGTACTTC.

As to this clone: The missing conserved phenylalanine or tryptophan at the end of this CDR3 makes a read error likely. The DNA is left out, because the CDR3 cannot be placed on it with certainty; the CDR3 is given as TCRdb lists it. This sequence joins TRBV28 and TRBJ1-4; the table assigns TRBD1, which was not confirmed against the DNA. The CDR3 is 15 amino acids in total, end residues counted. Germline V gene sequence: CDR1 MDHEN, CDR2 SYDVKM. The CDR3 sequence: CASSPTGGLIEKMFL.

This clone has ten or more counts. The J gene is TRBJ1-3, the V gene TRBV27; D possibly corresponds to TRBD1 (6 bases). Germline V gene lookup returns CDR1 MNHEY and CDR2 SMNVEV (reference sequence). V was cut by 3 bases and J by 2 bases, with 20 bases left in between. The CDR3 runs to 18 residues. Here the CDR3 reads CASSFSLPGAGAGNTIYF. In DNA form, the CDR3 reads TGTGCCAGCAGTTTTTCCCTCCCGGGGGCAGGAGCTGGAAACACCATATATTTT.

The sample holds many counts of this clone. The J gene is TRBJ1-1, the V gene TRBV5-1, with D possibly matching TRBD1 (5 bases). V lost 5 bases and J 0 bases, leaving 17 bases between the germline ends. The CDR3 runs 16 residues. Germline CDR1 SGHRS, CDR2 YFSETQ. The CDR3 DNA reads TGCGCCAGCAGTCTTAGGGCAGGGCCGGTGAACACTGAAGCTTTCTTT. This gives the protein CASSLRAGPVNTEAFF.

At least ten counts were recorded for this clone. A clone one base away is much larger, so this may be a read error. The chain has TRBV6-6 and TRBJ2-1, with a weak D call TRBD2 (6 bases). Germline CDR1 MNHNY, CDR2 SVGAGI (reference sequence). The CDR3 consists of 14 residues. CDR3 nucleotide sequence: TGTGCCAGCAGTTCAGAGCGGGCTTACAATGAGCAGTCCTTC. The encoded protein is CASSSERAYNEQSF.

CDR3 in amino acids: CASSLGGYNQYF. DNA for the CDR3: TGTGCCAGCAGCCTTGGGGGCTACAATCAGTACTTC. This chain joins TRBV7-8 and TRBJ2-7, with D perhaps TRBD1 (6 bases). Germline-derived CDR1 and CDR2 are SGHVS and FQNEAQ. The CDR3 totals 12 residues. V lost 5 bases and J lost 10, with 15 bases in between.

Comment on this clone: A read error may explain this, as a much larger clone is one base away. The chain's CDR3 is CASSVDWETTQYF. The CDR3 DNA reads TGTGCCAGCAGCGTAGATTGGGAGACCACCCAGTACTTC. The chain recombines TRBV9 with TRBJ2-5; perhaps TRBD2 as D (5 bases). Germline V CDR1 and CDR2: SGDLS, YYNGEE. V gave up 0 bases and J gave up 8 bases, with 11 bases separating them. The CDR3 totals 13 residues. Full variable domain (outside the CDR3, taken from reference TRBV9 and TRBJ2-5): DSGVTQTPKHLITATGQRVTLRCSPRSGDLSVYWYQQSLDQGLQFLIQYYNGEERAKGNILERFSAQQFPDLHSELNLSSLELGDSALYFCASSVDWETTQYFGPGTRLLVL.

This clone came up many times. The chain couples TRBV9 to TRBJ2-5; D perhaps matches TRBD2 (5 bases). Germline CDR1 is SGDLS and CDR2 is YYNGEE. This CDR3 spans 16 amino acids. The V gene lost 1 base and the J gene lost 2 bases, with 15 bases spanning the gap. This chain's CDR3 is CASSVRITSGQETQYF. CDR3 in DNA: TGTGCCAGCAGCGTAAGGATCACTTCGGGGCAAGAGACCCAGTACTTC.

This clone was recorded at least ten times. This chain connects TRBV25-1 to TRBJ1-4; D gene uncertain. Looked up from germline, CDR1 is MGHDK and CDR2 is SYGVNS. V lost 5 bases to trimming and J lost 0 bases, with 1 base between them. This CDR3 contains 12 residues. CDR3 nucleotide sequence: TGTGCCAGCAGTTCAACTAATGAAAAACTGTTTTTT. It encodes CASSSTNEKLFF.